This T cell receptor (beta chain) was recovered during a study of blood T cells in healthy people across ages. Study observations and caveats: Older age went with lower TCR beta diversity per million T cells, in a roughly linear way. Across samples, TCR beta diversity tracked strongly with naive T cell percentage. Underestimates were what the diversity estimates from one million T cells were considered to be.

This clonotype appeared a few times. No antigen is known for it. Germline CDR1 SGHDT, CDR2 YYEEEE. J gave up 5 bases and V 2 bases, and 11 bases lay outside the gene matches. The CDR3 spans 16 residues. Through a sample-barcoded 5' primer and a J-beta primer mix, a second PCR was run for roughly 7 to 12 cycles. From the 5' RACE reads, TCRdb called clonotypes with MiXCR, one entry per CDR3 protein. The repertoire has approximately 1,700,000 distinct CDR3 sequences, roughly two fifths of them found once; the top ten carry 23%. Each sample yielded at least 6 million isolated PBMCs. The V and J genes are TRBV5-6 and TRBJ2-3; 7 nucleotides match TRBD2. The source is a human donor in good health. Sequenced input: blood. CDR3 nucleotide sequence: TGTGCCAGCAGCTTAACCGGGACGTGGGGGGGAGATACGCAGTATTTT. Translating gives CASSLTGTWGGDTQYF.